This is a list of T cell receptor beta chains from one sample in a study of early T cells in non-severe SARS-CoV-2 infection. MiXCR, run by TCRdb on the 5' RACE reads, gives a single entry per CDR3 protein. The sample comprises roughly 75,000 distinct CDR3 sequences, over 9.5% of which are singletons, and approximately 3.6% rests with the top ten. Sequencing used whole blood. These receptors came from an adult who was a healthcare worker with PCR-confirmed SARS-CoV-2 infection or an uninfected control (not recorded which). Both conserved end residues are part of each CDR3. A D gene is named only where the DNA matches it firmly. A clone size is listed for some rows: how often the clone was seen (once, few, many), or a class if it is expanded.

size,D,J,V,CDR3,DNA
few,NA,TRBJ2-7,TRBV6-2/TRBV6-3,CASSPTRFHEQYF,TGTGCCAGCAGCCCGACTAGGTTCCACGAGCAGTACTTC
many,NA,TRBJ1-5,TRBV28,CASSLSRAASNQPQHF,TGTGCCAGCAGTTTATCCAGGGCCGCGAGCAATCAGCCCCAGCATTTT
NA,TRBD2,TRBJ2-3,TRBV29-1,CSSRGGPLSDTQYF,TGCAGCTCGAGGGGAGGGCCCCTTTCAGATACGCAGTATTTT
NA,NA,TRBJ2-7,TRBV6-5,CASTKLNPSSYEQYF,TGTGCCAGCACTAAACTGAATCCAAGCTCCTACGAGCAGTACTTC
few,TRBD2,TRBJ2-1,TRBV5-1,CASSFFGTSGRRSSYNEQFF,TGCGCCAGCAGCTTCTTCGGGACTAGCGGGAGGCGAAGCTCCTACAATGAGCAGTTCTTC
many,NA,TRBJ2-5,TRBV7-3,CASSFQHNARQETQYF,TGTGCCAGCAGCTTCCAACATAACGCCCGTCAAGAGACCCAGTACTTC
NA,NA,TRBJ2-3,TRBV29-1,CSVRGGPSTDTQYF,TGCAGCGTCAGGGGGGGTCCTAGCACAGATACGCAGTATTTT
many,TRBD2,TRBJ2-1,TRBV2,CASSPGLAGGSRSSYNEQFF,TGTGCCAGCAGTCCCGGACTAGCGGGAGGGTCGAGAAGTTCCTACAATGAGCAGTTCTTC
many,NA,TRBJ1-5,TRBV28,CASSPNDDRIRNQPQHF,TGTGCCAGCAGTCCGAACGACGACAGGATCCGCAATCAGCCCCAGCATTTT
NA,NA,TRBJ2-7,TRBV6-1,CASSARQGGYEQYF,TGTGCCAGCAGTGCACGACAGGGAGGCTACGAGCAGTACTTC
few,NA,TRBJ2-3,TRBV20-1,CSAELGTQYF,TGCAGTGCGGAACTGGGTACGCAGTATTTT
NA,NA,TRBJ2-1,TRBV7-3,CASSLRRSYDSYNEQFF,TGTGCCAGCAGTTTAAGAAGGTCTTACGACTCCTACAATGAGCAGTTCTTC
few,TRBD2,TRBJ2-1,TRBV5-1,CASRSGTSGHNEQFF,TGCGCCAGCAGGTCCGGGACTAGCGGGCACAATGAGCAGTTCTTC
few,TRBD2,TRBJ2-1,TRBV19,CASSSMSSGNNEQFF,TGTGCCAGTTCAAGTATGTCTAGCGGAAACAATGAGCAGTTCTTC
many,TRBD1,TRBJ2-1,TRBV16,CASSPGTGGRNEQFF,TGTGCCAGCAGCCCGGGGACAGGGGGCCGCAATGAGCAGTTCTTC
NA,NA,TRBJ1-5,TRBV20-1,CSAQALTGFDQPQHF,TGCAGTGCGCAGGCCTTGACGGGGTTCGATCAGCCCCAGCATTTT
NA,TRBD2,TRBJ2-3,TRBV12-3/TRBV12-4,CASSFGSSGSTDTQYF,TGTGCCAGCAGTTTTGGGTCTAGCGGGAGCACAGATACGCAGTATTTT
many,TRBD1,TRBJ1-1,TRBV30,CAWSAQGRTEAFF,TGTGCCTGGAGTGCACAGGGGCGGACTGAAGCTTTCTTT
NA,TRBD1,TRBJ2-7,TRBV7-9,CASSLMGTGEEEQYF,TGTGCCAGCAGCTTAATGGGGACAGGAGAGGAGGAGCAGTACTTC
few,TRBD2,TRBJ2-1,TRBV7-3,CASSLGLAGALSYNEQFF,TGTGCCAGCAGCTTAGGACTAGCGGGAGCCCTCTCCTACAATGAGCAGTTCTTC
NA,NA,TRBJ1-2,TRBV3-1,CASSQGFRTGHGYTF,TGTGCCAGCAGCCAAGGTTTTAGGACCGGGCATGGCTACACCTTC
few,NA,TRBJ1-6,TRBV12-3/TRBV12-4,CASSTQGSNSPLHF,TGTGCCAGCAGCACACAGGGTTCTAATTCACCCCTCCACTTT
many,NA,TRBJ1-5,TRBV29-1,CSVEDQGQNKKPQHF,TGCAGCGTTGAAGATCAAGGACAGAATAAGAAGCCCCAGCATTTT
NA,TRBD2,TRBJ2-1,TRBV14,CASSQGTSARIEQFF,TGTGCCAGCAGCCAAGGGACTAGCGCGAGGATTGAGCAGTTCTTC
few,NA,TRBJ1-2,TRBV5-1,CASSSAQSSGYTF,TGCGCCAGCAGCTCGGCCCAATCTAGTGGCTACACCTTC
few,NA,TRBJ2-1,TRBV2,CASSVLAYNEQFF,TGTGCCAGCAGTGTCCTAGCCTACAATGAGCAGTTCTTC
few,TRBD2,TRBJ2-7,TRBV29-1,CSVGHGTSGLGLDSYEQYF,TGCAGCGTGGGACACGGGACTAGCGGCCTTGGCCTGGACTCCTACGAGCAGTACTTC
NA,TRBD2,TRBJ2-1,TRBV20-1,CSARGGTGNEQFF,TGCAGTGCTAGGGGGGGGACTGGGAATGAGCAGTTCTTC
NA,TRBD2,TRBJ2-3,TRBV5-1,CASSPTPPTSGTRGTQYF,TGCGCCAGCAGCCCCACCCCACCCACTAGCGGCACTAGGGGTACGCAGTATTTT
few,NA,TRBJ1-6,TRBV27,CASSLTYIGFSPLHF,TGTGCCAGCAGTCTCACTTACATCGGGTTTTCACCCCTCCACTTT
NA,NA,TRBJ1-1,TRBV18,CASSPQGENTEAFF,TGTGCCAGCTCACCTCAGGGTGAGAACACTGAAGCTTTCTTT
NA,NA,TRBJ2-3,TRBV5-4,CASSLGTNTDTQYF,TGTGCCAGCAGCTTGGGGACTAACACAGATACGCAGTATTTT
NA,NA,TRBJ2-1,TRBV20-1,CSASPGVNEQFF,TGCAGTGCTAGTCCCGGGGTCAATGAGCAGTTCTTC
few,NA,TRBJ1-3,TRBV5-1,CASKTVLLGGNTIYF,TGCGCCAGCAAGACAGTTCTTCTGGGAGGAAACACCATATATTTT
few,TRBD1,TRBJ2-4,TRBV7-2,CASSLPGQGFAKNIQYF,TGTGCCAGCAGCTTACCTGGACAGGGGTTTGCCAAAAACATTCAGTACTTC
NA,NA,TRBJ1-4,TRBV19,CASSIPRGQLREKLFF,TGTGCCAGTAGTATCCCCAGAGGCCAACTGAGGGAAAAACTGTTTTTT